Below, one TCR beta chain is given with its context. The target antigen is unknown. The CDR3 totals 13 residues. Germline V lookup: CDR1 SGHNT, CDR2 YENEEA. The blood volume drawn from each donor was around 2.6 ml. Whole blood served as the source of total RNA, and no T cell sorting took place. These data originate in a study of monozygotic twins with inflammatory bowel disease. Whole-study findings and limits: The inverse Simpson measure of TCRbeta diversity was lower in IBD patients than in healthy co-twins.

Template switching introduced UMIs that contain a 6-nucleotide sample barcode. TCRdb reprocessed the 5' RACE reads and keeps a single row for each CDR3 protein, giving no DNA. The sample totals about 300,000 distinct CDR3 sequences. The source of this sequence is a human donor with ulcerative colitis or Crohn's disease, or a healthy co-twin of an affected twin (not recorded which). The sequencing sample was made of blood. The chain is built from TRBV11-3 and TRBJ2-7; no DNA is available, so the TRBD1 call from TCRdb remains unchecked. CDR3 amino acids: CASSSGTTDEQYF. Looking up the rest from reference TRBV11-3 and TRBJ2-7 gives the full variable domain: EAGVVQSPRYKIIEKKQPVAFWCNPISGHNTLYWYLQNLGQGPELLIRYENEEAVDDSQLPKDRFSAERLKGVDSTLKIQPAELGDSAVYLCASSSGTTDEQYFGPGTRLTVT.